This section outlines one TCR beta chain sequence together with its context. Its antigen is undetermined. This sample is drawn from a study of shared clonotypes between healthy human individuals. Study details: In total, the donors were two women and a few men aged 18 to 49.

CD45RO-negative, CCR7-positively selected cells formed the naive CD8 fraction, excluding terminally differentiated effector memory CD45RA+ cells. Clones were read by immunoSEQ multiplex PCR, and TCRdb kept only the in-frame ones, dropping some. The sample has about 610,000 clones; about 96% are singletons. Findings and caveats of the study: Memory subsets generally showed smaller estimated richness than naive subsets did. Relative to clonotypes present in all four donors, those not shared had lower generation probabilities.

The CDR3 sequence is 17 residues long. V was shortened by 0 bases and J by 0 bases, with 16 bases between the two germline ends. The germline V gene has CDR1 SGHNT and CDR2 YYREEE (reference sequence). The sequence was obtained from a woman under 40 in good health. Sequences were obtained from naive CD8+ T cells sorted from blood. This rearrangement joins TRBV5-4 to TRBJ2-7; possible D gene TRBD1, 6 bases. CDR3 nucleotides: TGTGCCAGCAGCTTGGCGCCCGGACAGCTTCACTCCTACGAGCAGTACTTC. It translates to CASSLAPGQLHSYEQYF. Full variable domain (remainder filled in from reference TRBV5-4 and TRBJ2-7): ETGVTQSPTHLIKTRGQQVTLRCSSQSGHNTVSWYQQALGQGPQFIFQYYREEENGRGNFPPRFSGLQFPNYSSELNVNALELDDSALYLCASSLAPGQLHSYEQYFGPGTRLTVT.